The clone carrying this T cell receptor (beta chain) showed up just a few times. Its antigen is unidentified. In the PCR, 60 Vbeta and 13 Jbeta primers were used. The data were produced by immunoSEQ multiplex PCR, yet TCRdb's version contains in-frame clones alone and is incomplete. This table holds some 100,000 clones, roughly two thirds found once. The source of the sample is a study of cytomegalovirus exposure and HLA in healthy donors. The study, taken as a whole, reports: Productive status was seen about 87% or about 30% of the time for most TCR beta V segments in an earlier analysis.

CDR1 is SNHLY and CDR2 is FYNNEI in the germline V gene. The CDR3 is made up of 13 amino acids. The V end was cut by 5 bases, the J end by 7 bases, with 12 bases between. Sequencing input: PBMCs. The origin of this receptor is a man in his forties in good health and CMV-seronegative. The rearrangement joins TRBV2 to TRBJ1-3; perhaps TRBD1 as D (6 bases). CDR3 residues: CASSTGTRNTIYF. In nucleotides, the CDR3 is TGTGCCAGCAGTACAGGGACAAGGAACACCATATATTTT. Looking up the rest from reference TRBV2 and TRBJ1-3 gives the full variable domain: EPEVTQTPSHQVTQMGQEVILRCVPISNHLYFYWYRQILGQKVEFLVSFYNNEISEKSEIFDDQFSVERPDGSNFTLKIRSTKLEDSAMYFCASSTGTRNTIYFGEGSWLTVV.